This note documents a single TCR beta chain sequence. Its recognized antigen is unknown. Per-base qualities were not stored, and no clone one base away is much larger. To sequence the TCRbeta CDR3 region, genomic DNA was isolated from the sorted cells. The immunoSEQ Assay was used for sequencing of TCRbeta CDR3 regions. The table was pulled from immuneACCESS by TCRdb, which kept in-frame rearrangements only. Such tables lose some clones; where checked, under half of the loss comes from unresolved V genes, and the rest has no known cause. In all, the sample holds about 50,000 clones, and around 90% of those were seen once. The ten largest account for around 6% of the sample. This record belongs to a study of OX40 agonist ivuxolimab in advanced cancers. For the study in its entirety: Ivuxolimab was a fully human IgG2 agonistic monoclonal antibody targeting the costimulatory receptor OX40 (CD134). In the dose-escalation cohort, approximately 80% of patients were male, and the mean age was approximately 60 years with a range of roughly 23 to 79. Intravenous ivuxolimab was administered to patients every 2 weeks at six dose levels: 0.01, 0.1, 0.3, 1.5, 3 and 10 mg/kg. Patients were allowed to have had prior anti-PD-1, anti-PD-L1 or anti-CTLA-4 therapy, and about 40% of the dose-escalation patients had been treated with checkpoint inhibitors. The paper reports the monotherapy dose-escalation portion (N of about 56 patients) of the phase I ivuxolimab trial. Among the approximately 50 dose-escalation patients, 19 had hepatocellular carcinoma, approximately 15 melanoma, 9 renal cell carcinoma and 9 head and neck cancer. The purpose of peripheral TCRbeta sequencing was to test whether ivuxolimab changed TCR sequence diversity and led to clonal T-cell expansion. Partial responses occurred in three dose-escalation patients, of whom one had hepatocellular carcinoma and two had cutaneous melanoma.

Overall study results and their limits: Low levels of normalized T-cell clonal expansion were also shown by some nonresponding patients. Partial responders in the 0.1-3.0 mg/kg groups had among the lowest normalized peripheral clonal expansion, especially among CD8+ T cells. At doses of 0.1 to 3.0 mg/kg, clonal expansion of both CD4+ and CD8+ T cells in blood was seen between baseline and week 6. Antigen specificity was not determined for the clonally expanded peripheral T cells. After ivuxolimab, CD8+ T cells had more expanded clones than CD4+ T cells on average.

The junction carries 1 base between V and J, which are trimmed by 8 bases and 2 bases respectively. Spanning cysteine to phenylalanine, the CDR3 consists of 9 amino acids. CDR3 DNA is the only sequence kept; it has 27 bases, read in frame from the first base. Sequences SGHRS (CDR1) and YFSETQ (CDR2) are obtained from the germline V gene. Patients with autoimmune disease history or receiving systemic immunosuppression were excluded from the trial. Peripheral blood for TCR sequencing was collected from all dose cohorts at baseline, on cycle 4 day 1, and on cycle 7 day 1. Samples were obtained from an open-label, multicenter, first-in-human phase I dose-escalation trial of ivuxolimab. Adults with locally advanced or metastatic melanoma, renal cell, hepatocellular, or head and neck squamous cell carcinoma were enrolled in the trial. Before TCR sequencing, CD4+ T cells and CD8+ T cells were sorted from peripheral blood as separate populations.

The V gene is TRBV5-1 and the J gene is TRBJ2-5, with the D segment identity uncertain. This specimen consisted of CD4+ or CD8+ T cells sorted from blood, obtained in a trial of the OX40 agonist ivuxolimab. This receptor was identified in an adult with an advanced solid tumor such as melanoma, head and neck, liver or kidney cancer. CDR3 protein: CARQETQYF. In nucleotides, the sequence is TGCGCCAGACAAGAGACCCAGTACTTC.